This T cell receptor beta chain came from a study of Graves' ophthalmopathy and Graves' hyperthyroidism. This clonotype was recorded many times. This CDR3 comprises 16 residues. The ends lost 7 bases at V and 5 bases at J; junction bases unmatched: 12. CDR1 and CDR2 from the germline V gene are MNHNS and SASEGT. Amplification targeted the TCR beta CDR3 regions, with RNA transcripts as the source material. HTBI-primed RT-PCR formed the first round, and a multiplex PCR formed the second. TCRdb recomputed calls from the multiplex PCR reads with MiXCR, one row per CDR3 protein. The sample has tens of thousands of distinct CDR3 sequences, roughly half seen once.

V usage is TRBV6-1 and J usage is TRBJ1-4, with TRBD1 matching 8 bases. The source of this sequence is an adult woman with Graves' ophthalmopathy. Sequencing was carried out using peripheral blood. In DNA, the CDR3 is TGTGCCAGCAAAATATCATTAGGACAGGGCAATGAAAAACTGTTTTTT. Amino acids: CASKISLGQGNEKLFF.